This is a list of T cell receptor beta chains from one sample in a study of blood T cell repertoires in COVID-19. This table comes from immunoSEQ multiplex PCR, and its TCRdb copy is limited to in-frame clones, with some not included. The profile covers about 140,000 clones, with 87% appearing a single time and about 11% taken by the ten largest. What was sequenced was PBMCs or T cells enriched from blood (not recorded which). Receptor source: a man aged 55 to 70 who had recovered from COVID-19. Both conserved end residues are part of each CDR3. The D gene is left open where the match is weak. Clone size is not always given. Where it is, it says once, few, many or a class for expanded clones.

clone_size: NA
d_call: TRBD1
j_call: TRBJ2-7
v_call: TRBV13
cdr3_aa: CASSSTGGMIYEQYF
cdr3_nt: TGTGCCAGCAGCTCCACAGGGGGGATGATCTACGAGCAGTACTTC

clone_size: once
d_call: NA
j_call: TRBJ1-5
v_call: TRBV18
cdr3_aa: CASSPEKGVTQPQHF
cdr3_nt: TGTGCCAGCTCCCCCGAAAAGGGGGTCACTCAGCCCCAGCATTTT

clone_size: once
d_call: TRBD2
j_call: TRBJ2-3
v_call: TRBV14
cdr3_aa: CASSQLAGGTDTQYF
cdr3_nt: TGTGCCAGCAGCCAATTGGCGGGGGGCACAGATACGCAGTATTTT

clone_size: NA
d_call: NA
j_call: TRBJ1-3
v_call: TRBV4-1
cdr3_aa: CASSQDAGFGNTIYF
cdr3_nt: TGCGCCAGCAGCCAAGATGCAGGCTTTGGAAACACCATATATTTT

clone_size: NA
d_call: NA
j_call: TRBJ2-7
v_call: TRBV30
cdr3_aa: CAWSLPTGTQKLF
cdr3_nt: TGTGCCTGGAGTCTCCCGACCGGGACTCAGAAACTCTTC

clone_size: NA
d_call: NA
j_call: TRBJ1-6
v_call: TRBV6-4
cdr3_aa: CASSGGSTPLHF
cdr3_nt: TGTGCCAGCAGTGGGGGCAGTACACCCCTCCACTTT

clone_size: NA
d_call: TRBD1
j_call: TRBJ1-1
v_call: TRBV30
cdr3_aa: CAWSVARGRLVTEAFF
cdr3_nt: TGTGCCTGGAGTGTGGCCAGGGGGCGTTTGGTCACTGAAGCTTTCTTT

clone_size: NA
d_call: NA
j_call: TRBJ1-2
v_call: TRBV5-5
cdr3_aa: CASSLGQGWGGYTF
cdr3_nt: TGTGCCAGCAGCTTGGGGCAGGGGTGGGGTGGCTACACCTTC

clone_size: NA
d_call: NA
j_call: TRBJ1-1
v_call: TRBV28
cdr3_aa: CASRLTGGVKTEAFF
cdr3_nt: TGTGCCAGCAGGCTAACGGGGGGAGTTAAGACTGAAGCTTTCTTT

clone_size: NA
d_call: NA
j_call: TRBJ1-6
v_call: TRBV5-1
cdr3_aa: CASSLGTGVLALHF
cdr3_nt: TGCGCCAGCAGCTTGGGCACCGGGGTTCTGGCCCTCCACTTT